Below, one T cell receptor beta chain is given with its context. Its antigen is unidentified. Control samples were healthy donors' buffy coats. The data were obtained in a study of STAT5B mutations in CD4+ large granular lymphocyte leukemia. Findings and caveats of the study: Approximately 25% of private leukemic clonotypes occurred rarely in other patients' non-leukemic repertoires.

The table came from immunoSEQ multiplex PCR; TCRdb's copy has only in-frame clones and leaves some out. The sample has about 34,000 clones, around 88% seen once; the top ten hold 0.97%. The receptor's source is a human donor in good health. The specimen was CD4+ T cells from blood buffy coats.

The CDR3 is CASSPLGVSGNTIYF. As DNA, the CDR3 is TGTGCCAGCTCACCCTTGGGTGTCTCTGGAAACACCATATATTTT. The genes are TRBV18 and TRBJ1-3; D uncertain. This CDR3 is built from 15 residues. V shed 3 bases and J shed 0 bases, with 9 bases lying between them. Germline CDR1 KGHSH, CDR2 LQKENI.